This entry lists 21 T cell receptor beta chains sequenced from one sample in a study of identical twins. TCRdb independently ran MiXCR on the 5' RACE reads; one entry per CDR3 protein. The sample holds 700,000 or so distinct CDR3 sequences, roughly 8% seen once. These data were also filed under a second study, of yellow fever vaccine responses in identical twins.

Sequenced input: PBMCs. These receptors all come from a woman between 18 and 29 years old in good health.

The sample holds a few counts of this clonotype. This sequence joins TRBV20-1 and TRBJ2-7; TRBD2 matches 10 bases. Unmatched junction bases numbered 11, after V lost 4 bases and J lost 2 bases. CDR3 length: 16 amino acids. The germline CDR1 and CDR2 sequences are DFQATT and SNEGSKA (reference sequence). CDR3 region: CSATVTSGIMAYEQYF. The CDR3 bases are TGCAGTGCTACGGTAACTAGCGGGATAATGGCCTACGAGCAGTACTTC.

V and J are TRBV20-1 and TRBJ2-5; 7 bases fit TRBD1. Losses at the gene ends were 0 bases for V and 8 bases for J; bases not matched to a gene: 9. Germline CDR1 reads DFQATT; CDR2 reads SNEGSKA (reference sequence). The CDR3 length is 14 residues. The CDR3 region has the DNA TGCAGTGCTAGAGAAAGACAGGGTTCGAGAACCCAGTACTTC. As protein: CSARERQGSRTQYF.

J is TRBJ2-5 and V is TRBV4-1, with TRBD2 matching 9 bases. Germline CDR1 MGHRA, CDR2 YSYEKL. Trimming cost V 4 bases and J 2 bases; bases outside gene matches: 11. The CDR3 contains 17 residues. The CDR3 loop is CASSRLSSGIRQETQYF. In nucleotides, the CDR3 is TGCGCCAGCAGCCGCCTCTCTAGCGGGATTCGACAAGAGACCCAGTACTTC.

The rearrangement uses TRBV6-1 and TRBJ2-2, with 15 bases aligning to TRBD2. CDR1 and CDR2 from the germline V gene are MNHNS and SASEGT. The CDR3 contains 16 residues. The J segment lost 2 bases and the V segment lost 11 bases, leaving 6 bases of the junction unmatched. The CDR3 loop reads CAGGTSGGSNTGELFF. The CDR3 coding sequence is TGTGCCGGAGGGACTAGCGGGGGGTCAAACACCGGGGAGCTGTTTTTT.

This clonotype has only a few counts. The V gene is TRBV12-3 or TRBV12-4, the J gene TRBJ2-1; D is ambiguous. V lost 5 bases to trimming and J lost 6 bases, with 17 bases between them. CDR3 length: 15 residues. The CDR3 DNA reads TGTGCCAGCAGTCCCGGCCAGATTCAAGCCAATGAGCAGTTCTTC. Translation gives CASSPGQIQANEQFF.

In its sample, this clonotype was seen a few times. The V and J genes are TRBV20-1 and TRBJ2-1; 10 bases match TRBD2. The CDR3 spans 15 residues. CDR1 is DFQATT and CDR2 is SNEGSKA in the germline V gene (reference sequence). V dropped 6 bases and J dropped 5; count of bases not matched to a gene: 10. The CDR3 DNA follows: TGCAGTGCCCAAGGACCAGCGGGGGGGCACAATGAGCAGTTCTTC. The encoded protein is CSAQGPAGGHNEQFF.

The rearrangement uses TRBV15 and TRBJ2-5; tentative D call: TRBD1 (6 bases). CDR1 and CDR2 (germline): LNHNV, YYDKDF (reference sequence). The CDR3 loop spans 13 amino acids. Trimming pared 5 bases from V and 5 bases from J, leaving 12 bases between. Here the CDR3 reads CATSEQGTETQYF. Written as DNA, the CDR3 is TGTGCCACCAGCGAACAGGGTACTGAGACCCAGTACTTC.

CDR3 protein: CASSQGTGFYNEQFF. The CDR3, as DNA: TGTGCCAGCAGTCAAGGGACAGGGTTTTACAATGAGCAGTTCTTC. The J gene is TRBJ2-1, the V gene TRBV27; 9 nucleotides line up with TRBD1. Germline CDR1 MNHEY, CDR2 SMNVEV (reference sequence). With V trimmed by 5 bases and J by 4 bases, 6 bases remained unmatched. This CDR3 has 15 residues.

This clonotype was observed a handful of times. The V call is TRBV28, the J call TRBJ2-7; D may be TRBD1 (7 bases). V lost 3 bases to trimming and J lost 4 bases, with 13 bases between them. The CDR3 contains 14 residues. Germline values: CDR1 MDHEN, CDR2 SYDVKM. CDR3 sequence reads: CASSFRGETYEQYF. CDR3 nucleotides: TGTGCCAGCAGTTTCAGGGGGGAAACTTACGAGCAGTACTTC.

This clonotype has more than one count but fewer than ten. The J gene is TRBJ2-1, the V gene TRBV21-1. TRBV21-1 is recorded as a pseudogene. The CDR3 runs to 11 residues. CDR3 DNA sequence: TGTGCCAGCAGCTCCGGACCAAAGCAGTTCTTC. It translates to CASSSGPKQFF.

A few counts support this clonotype. The genes are TRBV6-1 and TRBJ2-3; D possibly corresponds to TRBD2 (5 bases). CDR3 size: 15 residues. The V end was cut by 7 bases, the J end by 1 base, with 15 bases between. The germline gives CDR1 MNHNS, CDR2 SASEGT. The CDR3 loop reads CASTPIGLRTDTQYF. CDR3 DNA sequence: TGTGCCAGCACCCCCATCGGACTTCGCACAGATACGCAGTATTTT.

This clonotype was observed a handful of times. The chain couples TRBV20-1 to TRBJ2-1; 14 bases map to TRBD2. In germline, CDR1 is DFQATT, CDR2 SNEGSKA (reference sequence). Trimming removed 6 bases from V and 7 bases from J; junction bases left unmatched: 8. CDR3 length equals 15 residues. The CDR3 DNA sequence: TGCAGTGCCCGGGGACTAGCGGGAGTAACGAATGAGCAGTTCTTC. It is translated as CSARGLAGVTNEQFF.

V gene TRBV20-1 combines with J gene TRBJ2-7; D may correspond to TRBD1 or TRBD2 (5 bases each). Germline CDR1 and CDR2: DFQATT and SNEGSKA (reference sequence). Trimming stripped 3 bases from V and 3 bases from J, with 9 bases between. The CDR3 runs 12 residues. CDR3 sequence: CSASRDGYEQYF. CDR3 coding DNA: TGCAGTGCTAGTAGGGACGGCTACGAGCAGTACTTC.

This clonotype was counted a few times. The rearrangement uses TRBV7-2 and TRBJ1-4; the match to TRBD1 covers 8 bases. CDR1 SGHTA and CDR2 FQGNSA come from the germline V gene. The trim removed 5 bases at V and 7 bases at J, leaving 12 bases unmatched. The CDR3 is made up of 16 amino acids. The CDR3 loop reads CASSIRTGGAGEKLFF. The CDR3 DNA follows: TGTGCCAGCAGCATCCGCACAGGGGGGGCGGGTGAAAAACTGTTTTTT. Using reference TRBV7-2 and TRBJ1-4 for the parts outside the CDR3, the full variable domain is GAGVSQSPSNKVTEKGKDVELRCDPISGHTALYWYRQSLGQGLEFLIYFQGNSAPDKSGLPSDRFSAERTGGSVSTLTIQRTQQEDSAVYLCASSIRTGGAGEKLFFGSGTQLSVL.

The J gene is TRBJ2-4, the V gene TRBV3-1, with D perhaps matching TRBD2 (5 bases). CDR3 length equals 14 residues. Looked up from germline, CDR1 is LGHDT and CDR2 is YNNKEL (reference sequence). The V and J ends lost 5 bases and 2 bases respectively, with 10 bases between them. CDR3 DNA sequence: TGTGCCAGCAGCTGCCGGGGTCCCAAAAACATTCAGTACTTC. Its protein product is CASSCRGPKNIQYF.

This clonotype was detected only a few times. The chain recombines TRBV24-1 with TRBJ2-5; D unclear. Germline CDR1 and CDR2: KGHDR and SFDVKD. The CDR3 spans 11 residues. The ends were cut back, 4 bases at V and 4 bases at J, with 3 bases in the middle. CDR3: CATSELETQYF. The CDR3 DNA follows: TGTGCCACCAGTGAGCTAGAGACCCAGTACTTC.

This clonotype was counted between two and nine times. The chain links TRBV27 to TRBJ2-1, with D perhaps TRBD1 (5 bases). The germline V gene has CDR1 MNHEY and CDR2 SMNVEV (reference sequence). V was trimmed by 10 bases and J by 4 bases, leaving 14 bases between them. The CDR3 is made up of 13 amino acids. CDR3 in amino acids: CATKGQGYNEQFF. DNA for the CDR3: TGTGCCACCAAAGGGCAGGGTTACAATGAGCAGTTCTTC.

This clonotype was seen repeatedly, ten times or more. The chain combines TRBV7-9 with TRBJ2-1, with TRBD2 identical over 7 bases. This CDR3 contains 14 residues. From germline, CDR1 is SEHNR and CDR2 FQNEAQ (reference sequence). V shed 6 bases and J 7 bases; nucleotides not matched to a gene: 9. Written as DNA, the CDR3 is TGTGCCAGCAGTCCTAGCGGAGCTTCAAATGAGCAGTTCTTC. Residues: CASSPSGASNEQFF. The full variable domain, rest sourced from reference TRBV7-9 and TRBJ2-1, is DTGVSQNPRHKITKRGQNVTFRCDPISEHNRLYWYRQTLGQGPEFLTYFQNEAQLEKSRLLSDRFSAERPKGSFSTLEIQRTEQGDSAMYLCASSPSGASNEQFFGPGTRLTVL.

This clonotype has only a few counts. V and J are TRBV7-8 and TRBJ1-6, with a weak D call TRBD1 (5 bases). Germline V gives CDR1 SGHVS, CDR2 FQNEAQ. The CDR3 has 14 residues. V lost 5 bases and J lost 3, with 8 bases in between. The CDR3 sequence is CASSETGYNSPLHF. DNA for the CDR3: TGTGCCAGCAGCGAAACAGGCTATAATTCACCCCTCCACTTT. Looking up the rest from reference TRBV7-8 and TRBJ1-6 gives the full variable domain: GAGVSQSPRYKVAKRGQDVALRCDPISGHVSLFWYQQALGQGPEFLTYFQNEAQLDKSGLPSDRFFAERPEGSVSTLKIQRTQQEDSAVYLCASSETGYNSPLHFGNGTRLTVT.

This clonotype has only a few counts. CDR3 loop: CASSIDRGNEQFF. The CDR3, as DNA: TGTGCCAGTAGTATAGACAGGGGAAATGAGCAGTTCTTC. V and J are TRBV19 and TRBJ2-1; TRBD1 might be the D (6 bases). The CDR3 runs to 13 residues. Germline CDR1 and CDR2: LNHDA and SQIVND (reference sequence). The ends were cut back, 0 bases at V and 7 bases at J, with 7 bases in the middle.

The V call is TRBV28, the J call TRBJ2-5; 7 nucleotides match TRBD1. Germline V gene sequence: CDR1 MDHEN, CDR2 SYDVKM. The CDR3 is 14 residues long. The V gene end was trimmed by 6 bases and the J gene end by 4 bases; junction bases not matched to a gene: 8. CDR3 nucleotide sequence: TGTGCCAGCAGAATGGACAGGACCAGAGAGACCCAGTACTTC. This translates into CASRMDRTRETQYF.